These 21 T cell receptor beta chains were all obtained from the same sample, sequenced in a study of cytomegalovirus exposure and HLA in healthy donors. The PCR used 60 Vbeta and 13 Jbeta primers. TCRdb's table, derived via immunoSEQ multiplex PCR, lists solely in-frame clones and lacks some. The table records approximately 200,000 clones, less than 80% of them present only once. Sequencing used PBMCs. The receptors were gathered from a woman in her 30s in good health and CMV-seropositive.

V is TRBV5-6 and J is TRBJ2-7, with 13 nucleotides matching TRBD2. V shed 0 bases, J shed 4 bases, and the junction held 10 bases outside the gene matches. CDR1 is SGHDT, CDR2 YYEEEE, per germline. CDR3 length: 18 amino acids. CDR3 loop: CASSLGTTSGGAPYEQYF. CDR3 sequence (DNA): TGTGCCAGCAGCTTGGGAACTACTAGCGGGGGGGCCCCGTACGAGCAGTACTTC.

The chain employs TRBV2 and TRBJ1-2, with D hard to call. Trimming pared 2 bases from V and 1 base from J, leaving 8 bases between. The CDR3 consists of 14 residues. CDR1 and CDR2 (germline): SNHLY, FYNNEI. This chain's CDR3 is CASSESGYNYGYTF. DNA for the CDR3: TGTGCCAGCAGTGAATCGGGGTATAACTATGGCTACACCTTC.

The chain joins TRBV19 to TRBJ2-1, with a tentative D call TRBD1 (5 bases). Looked up from germline, CDR1 is LNHDA and CDR2 is SQIVND (reference sequence). V was shortened by 0 bases and J by 3 bases, with 9 bases between the two germline ends. The CDR3 loop spans 15 amino acids. The CDR3 sequence is CASSIEKQGYNEQFF. DNA for the CDR3: TGTGCCAGTAGTATAGAGAAGCAGGGCTACAATGAGCAGTTCTTC.

The rearrangement joins TRBV30 to TRBJ1-3; TRBD1 matches at 9 bases. Germline CDR1 is GTSNPN and CDR2 is SVGIG (reference sequence). The CDR3 consists of 15 residues. Trimming removed 0 bases from V and 7 bases from J; junction bases left unmatched: 7. This CDR3 reads CAWSVRGQGLNTIYF. In nucleotides, the CDR3 is TGTGCCTGGAGTGTACGGGGACAGGGACTGAACACCATATATTTT.

The chain joins TRBV4-3 to TRBJ1-2; D unclear. The germline V gene encodes CDR1 LGHNA and CDR2 YSLEER. This CDR3 has 17 residues. V dropped 5 bases and J dropped 3 bases, with 22 bases sitting between them. The CDR3 spells CASSVDSGTARDYGYTF. DNA for the CDR3: TGCGCCAGCAGCGTCGACTCTGGAACCGCCCGGGACTATGGCTACACCTTC.

This chain connects TRBV20-1 to TRBJ2-7, with D tentatively TRBD2 (5 bases). Trimming took 6 bases from V and 2 from J, leaving 8 bases between them. The CDR3 length is 11 residues. Germline-derived CDR1 and CDR2 are DFQATT and SNEGSKA (reference sequence). CDR3 region: CSAPGAYEQYF. The DNA of the CDR3 is TGCAGTGCGCCCGGGGCCTACGAGCAGTACTTC.

The V and J genes are TRBV6-5 and TRBJ2-7; 7 nucleotides align to TRBD1. Germline lookup yields CDR1 MNHEY and CDR2 SVGAGI. The CDR3 length is 15 residues. The trim removed 3 bases at V and 0 bases at J, leaving 5 bases unmatched. DNA of the CDR3: TGTGCCAGCAGTTATTCCGGGACAGTCTCCTACGAGCAGTACTTC. It yields the protein CASSYSGTVSYEQYF.

A single count supports this clone. The rearrangement joins TRBV10-3 to TRBJ1-2, with 7 bases matching TRBD1. The CDR3 length is 13 residues. Germline V CDR1 and CDR2: ENHRY, SYGVKD. The trim removed 9 bases at V and 1 base at J, leaving 5 bases unmatched. The chain's CDR3 is CAINRGSNYGYTF. CDR3 coding DNA: TGTGCCATTAACAGGGGTAGTAACTATGGCTACACCTTC.

This chain connects TRBV18 to TRBJ2-2, with 8 bases that match TRBD1. The CDR3 totals 15 residues. Germline V gene sequence: CDR1 KGHSH, CDR2 LQKENI. The trim removed 3 bases at V and 6 bases at J, leaving 6 bases unmatched. The CDR3 coding sequence is TGTGCCAGCTCACCTCCGGGACAGGCAGCCGGGGAGCTGTTTTTT. It translates to CASSPPGQAAGELFF.

The chain has TRBV5-6 and TRBJ1-6, with no clear D. V lost 0 bases to trimming and J lost 5 bases, with 12 bases between them. The CDR3 totals 16 residues. Germline V gene lookup returns CDR1 SGHDT and CDR2 YYEEEE. The chain's CDR3 is CASSLEDDGDNSPLHF. In nucleotides, the CDR3 is TGTGCCAGCAGCTTGGAAGACGACGGGGATAATTCACCCCTCCACTTT. Filled out from reference TRBV5-6 and TRBJ1-6, the complete variable domain reads DAGVTQSPTHLIKTRGQQVTLRCSPKSGHDTVSWYQQALGQGPQFIFQYYEEEERQRGNFPDRFSGHQFPNYSSELNVNALLLGDSALYLCASSLEDDGDNSPLHFGNGTRLTVT.

The chain employs TRBV6-5 and TRBJ2-7; 11 bases are a match to TRBD2. V was pared by 0 bases and J by 2 bases, with 3 bases of the junction left unmatched. This CDR3 comprises 16 residues. CDR1 is MNHEY and CDR2 is SVGAGI in the germline V gene. CDR3 nucleotides: TGTGCCAGCAGTTACTCGACTAGCGGGGCCCCCTACGAGCAGTACTTC. Its translation is CASSYSTSGAPYEQYF.

This chain links TRBV29-1 with TRBJ2-3; 8 nucleotides agree with TRBD1. V dropped 4 bases and J dropped 2; count of bases not matched to a gene: 8. The CDR3 is 15 residues long. Germline-derived CDR1 and CDR2 are SQVTM and ANQGSEA. CDR3 coding DNA: TGCAGCGTTGTCTCGGGACAGGAAAACACAGATACGCAGTATTTT. Translating it yields CSVVSGQENTDTQYF.

This chain connects TRBV11-3 to TRBJ2-1, with D perhaps matching TRBD1 (6 bases). Germline CDR1 and CDR2: SGHNT and YENEEA. CDR3 length: 19 residues. Trimming removed 0 bases at V and 0 bases at J, with 18 bases between. CDR3 region: CASSLDGRGGGSSYNEQFF. CDR3 nucleotide sequence: TGTGCCAGCAGCTTAGACGGCCGGGGTGGGGGCAGCTCCTACAATGAGCAGTTCTTC.

The chain recombines TRBV4-1 with TRBJ1-2; possibly TRBD1 for D (6 bases). The CDR3 runs to 16 residues. The V gene's germline CDR1 is MGHRA and CDR2 YSYEKL. The V end lost 2 bases, the J end lost 7 bases, and 20 bases lay between the germline ends. This chain's CDR3 is CASSQTSAGVPLGYTF. Here the CDR3 DNA reads TGCGCCAGCAGCCAAACATCTGCAGGGGTTCCCCTTGGCTACACCTTC.

V and J are TRBV18 and TRBJ1-5; tentative D call: TRBD1 (5 bases). CDR3 length: 15 residues. CDR1 is KGHSH and CDR2 is LQKENI in the germline V gene. The V and J ends lost 5 bases and 0 bases respectively, with 11 bases between them. DNA for the CDR3: TGTGCCAGCTCAGGAGCAGGGTATAGCAATCAGCCCCAGCATTTT. It is translated as CASSGAGYSNQPQHF.

This clone was observed a single time. The chain carries TRBV10-3 and TRBJ2-5; TRBD2 matches at 8 bases. CDR3 length: 15 amino acids. J was trimmed by 0 bases and V by 4 bases; bases with no gene match: 4. Germline CDR1 is ENHRY and CDR2 is SYGVKD. The CDR3 DNA follows: TGTGCCATCAGTGGGGGAGCGGGGGACCAAGAGACCCAGTACTTC. It translates to CAISGGAGDQETQYF.

The J gene is TRBJ2-7, the V gene TRBV7-9, with TRBD1 identical over 8 bases. Trimming removed 5 bases from V and 2 bases from J; junction bases left unmatched: 5. This CDR3 spans 14 amino acids. CDR1 and CDR2 (germline): SEHNR, FQNEAQ (reference sequence). The CDR3 reads CASSPDRAAYEQYF. CDR3 DNA: TGTGCCAGCAGCCCGGACAGGGCAGCCTACGAGCAGTACTTC.

This chain uses TRBV6-5 with TRBJ1-1; D perhaps matches TRBD1 (6 bases). CDR1 and CDR2 from the germline V gene are MNHEY and SVGAGI. Trimming took 6 bases from V and 4 from J, leaving 12 bases between them. The CDR3 runs 13 residues. The DNA for the CDR3 is TGTGCCAGCAGCAGGGGTAGGGGCACTGAAGCTTTCTTT. Protein sequence: CASSRGRGTEAFF.

The genes are TRBV19 and TRBJ1-5; the D gene is possibly TRBD1 (5 bases). The CDR3 has 14 residues. Trimming stripped 3 bases from V and 14 bases from J, with 20 bases between. Germline V gene sequence: CDR1 LNHDA, CDR2 SQIVND (reference sequence). The CDR3 loop is CASSISNRPRSEHF. CDR3 DNA sequence: TGTGCCAGTAGTATCAGTAACAGGCCCCGGTCGGAGCATTTT.

The genes are TRBV5-1 and TRBJ1-2, with D unclear. Germline loops: CDR1 SGHRS, CDR2 YFSETQ. The CDR3 totals 15 residues. Between the trimmed V and J ends, which lost 2 bases and 0 bases, there was a span of 11 bases. The CDR3 reads CASSLVPGPNYGYTF. In DNA, the CDR3 is TGCGCCAGCAGCTTAGTACCGGGTCCTAACTATGGCTACACCTTC.

The chain is built from TRBV6-5 and TRBJ1-1, with 8 bases aligning to TRBD1. With V trimmed by 6 bases and J by 0 bases, 3 bases remained unmatched. CDR1 and CDR2 (germline): MNHEY, SVGAGI. This CDR3 spans 14 amino acids. The CDR3 nucleotides are TGTGCCAGCAGCCGACAGGGGTTGAACACTGAAGCTTTCTTT. This codes for CASSRQGLNTEAFF.